These T cell receptor beta chains were read from a single sample in a study of shared clonotypes between healthy human individuals. Assay used: immunoSEQ multiplex PCR; TCRdb lists only in-frame clones, some missing. The data show around 120,000 clones, roughly 66% seen once. The sample taken for sequencing was memory CD8+ T cells sorted from blood. These receptors were taken from a woman aged 25 to 39 in good health. Both conserved end residues are part of each CDR3. The D gene is left open where the match is weak. Not every row has a clone size; where given, it reads once, few, many or a size class.

j_call clone_size v_call d_call cdr3_aa cdr3_nt
TRBJ2-7 - TRBV30 TRBD2 CAWSVQGLAGEQYF TGTGCCTGGAGTGTACAGGGACTAGCGGGCGAGCAGTACTTC
TRBJ2-1 few TRBV28 TRBD2 CASSPGTSEYNEQFF TGTGCCAGCAGCCCGGGGACTAGCGAGTACAATGAGCAGTTCTTC
TRBJ1-3 - TRBV27 - CASRPIRDSGNTIYF TGTGCCAGCAGACCCATCAGGGACTCTGGAAACACCATATATTTT
TRBJ2-7 - TRBV5-6 - CASRSTGSYEQYF TGTGCCAGCAGGTCGACAGGCTCCTACGAGCAGTACTTC
TRBJ2-1 few TRBV9 - CASSSRGANYNEQFF TGTGCCAGCAGCTCCCGCGGGGCTAACTACAATGAGCAGTTCTTC
TRBJ2-5 - TRBV6-1 - CASSAQETQYF TGTGCCAGCAGTGCTCAAGAGACCCAGTACTTC
TRBJ1-2 - TRBV10-3 - CAISDGGYTF TGTGCCATCAGTGACGGTGGCTACACCTTC
TRBJ2-1 - TRBV4-1 - CASERGGNEQFF TGCGCCAGCGAAAGGGGCGGCAATGAGCAGTTCTTC
TRBJ1-3 many TRBV9 - CASSVGNRAGNTIYF TGTGCCAGCAGCGTAGGGAACAGGGCTGGAAACACCATATATTTT
TRBJ2-5 few TRBV29-1 TRBD1 CSVEQGAGETQYF TGCAGCGTGGAGCAGGGGGCGGGAGAGACCCAGTACTTC
TRBJ2-7 - TRBV6-1 TRBD2 CASSDGGSPYEQYF TGTGCCAGCAGTGACGGCGGGAGCCCCTACGAGCAGTACTTC
TRBJ1-5 - TRBV7-6 - CASSFIPDVNQPQHF TGTGCCAGCAGCTTCATTCCCGACGTAAATCAGCCCCAGCATTTT
TRBJ1-5 - TRBV6-5 TRBD1 CASRDGQGSNQPQHF TGTGCCAGCAGGGACGGACAGGGTAGCAATCAGCCCCAGCATTTT